The rows below give T cell receptor beta chains drawn from one sample of a study of blood T cell repertoires in COVID-19. Clones were read by immunoSEQ multiplex PCR, and TCRdb kept only the in-frame ones, dropping some. The sample lists 270,000 or so clones, roughly 84% occurring once. Sequencing input: peripheral blood. The receptors stem from a woman between 18 and 30 years old with acute or convalescent COVID-19. Both conserved end residues are part of each CDR3. Each record gives: J gene, V gene, D gene, clone size, CDR3 DNA, CDR3 protein. The D gene is left open where the match is weak. Clone size is given for some rows only: seen once, a few or many times, or a class if the clone is expanded.

J: TRBJ2-3
V: TRBV28
D: TRBD2
size: .
DNA: TGTGCCAGCAGCGCCCCAAGCGGGAGGTTGACAGATACGCAGTATTTT
CDR3: CASSAPSGRLTDTQYF

J: TRBJ1-1
V: TRBV28
D: TRBD1
size: .
DNA: TGTGCCAGCAGCCTCGGGACAGGGTATGAAGCTTTCTTT
CDR3: CASSLGTGYEAFF

J: TRBJ2-7
V: TRBV6-1
D: .
size: .
DNA: TGTGCCAGCAGTGAAGGCGGGTTATTCTACGAGCAGTACTTC
CDR3: CASSEGGLFYEQYF

J: TRBJ2-7
V: TRBV5-1
D: TRBD1
size: once
DNA: TGCGCCAGCAGCTCCGACAGGGGATCGCCCTACGAGCAGTACTTC
CDR3: CASSSDRGSPYEQYF

J: TRBJ1-5
V: TRBV27
D: .
size: .
DNA: TGTGCCAGCAGTTTGGCAGGGCGAAATGATCAGCCCCAGCATTTT
CDR3: CASSLAGRNDQPQHF

J: TRBJ2-7
V: TRBV5-1
D: TRBD1
size: .
DNA: TGCGCCAGCAGCTTAGGGACAGGGGCCCTGGACGAGCAGTACTTC
CDR3: CASSLGTGALDEQYF

J: TRBJ1-5
V: TRBV6-2/TRBV6-3
D: .
size: .
DNA: TGTGCCAGCAGTTACCATACAGGACGGATAGGCAATCAGCCCCAGCATTTT
CDR3: CASSYHTGRIGNQPQHF

J: TRBJ2-7
V: TRBV12-2
D: .
size: once
DNA: TGTGCAAGAGGGGGCCATAACGAGCAGTACTTC
CDR3: CARGGHNEQYF

J: TRBJ1-5
V: TRBV7-9
D: TRBD1
size: .
DNA: TGTGCCAGCAGTCTCACCGGGACAGGTAATAGCAATCAGCCCCAGCATTTT
CDR3: CASSLTGTGNSNQPQHF

J: TRBJ2-5
V: TRBV28
D: .
size: .
DNA: TGTGCCAGCAGTTTATACGGGTTGAGCCAAGAGACCCAGTACTTC
CDR3: CASSLYGLSQETQYF

J: TRBJ1-5
V: TRBV6-5
D: .
size: .
DNA: TGTGCAAGCAGTCCCTCGTTCGTGAGCAATCAGCCCCAGCATTTT
CDR3: CASSPSFVSNQPQHF

J: TRBJ1-2
V: TRBV6-2/TRBV6-3
D: .
size: .
DNA: TGTGCCAGCAGTTACTCGATCTGGGCAGGGGATGGCTACACCTTC
CDR3: CASSYSIWAGDGYTF

J: TRBJ1-3
V: TRBV2
D: .
size: .
DNA: TGTGCCAGCAGTACCGGACAGTGGTCTGGAAACACCATATATTTT
CDR3: CASSTGQWSGNTIYF

J: TRBJ2-7
V: TRBV7-9
D: .
size: .
DNA: TGTGCCAGCAGCTTTGGAGCGCCGCAACTCTACGAGCAGTACTTC
CDR3: CASSFGAPQLYEQYF

J: TRBJ2-7
V: TRBV29-1
D: TRBD2
size: .
DNA: TGCAGCGTAGCTAGCGGGGGTGGGTCCTACGAGCAGTACTTC
CDR3: CSVASGGGSYEQYF

J: TRBJ1-2
V: TRBV4-3
D: .
size: many
DNA: TGCGCCAGCAGCCGGGGAGATCTGGGGGGTGGCTACACCTTC
CDR3: CASSRGDLGGGYTF

J: TRBJ1-2
V: TRBV28
D: .
size: .
DNA: TGTGCCAGCACCCTCGGGGGGACAACCGGGGGCTATGGCTACACCTTC
CDR3: CASTLGGTTGGYGYTF

J: TRBJ2-2
V: TRBV21-1
D: .
size: .
DNA: TGTGCCAGCAGCAAAGGGGGAGGGCACCCGCGGCACGGGGAGCTGTTTTTT
CDR3: CASSKGGGHPRHGELFF

J: TRBJ2-7
V: TRBV5-1
D: .
size: .
DNA: TGCGCCAGCAGCTTGACTACAGGGTTCTACGAGCAGTACTTC
CDR3: CASSLTTGFYEQYF

J: TRBJ2-5
V: TRBV5-1
D: .
size: .
DNA: TGCGCCAGCAGCATCTTTGCGCGGGAAGAGACCCAGTACTTC
CDR3: CASSIFAREETQYF

J: TRBJ1-1
V: TRBV6-2/TRBV6-3
D: .
size: once
DNA: TGTGCCAGCAGCCTACATGAGTCCTTGACAGAAGCTTTCTTT
CDR3: CASSLHESLTEAFF

J: TRBJ1-2
V: TRBV5-6
D: TRBD1
size: few
DNA: TGTGCCAGCAGCTGGGGACAGCTCAACTATGGCTACACCTTC
CDR3: CASSWGQLNYGYTF

J: TRBJ1-1
V: TRBV18
D: .
size: .
DNA: TGTGCCAGCTCACCAGGTAGGACACCTAACACTGAAGCTTTCTTT
CDR3: CASSPGRTPNTEAFF

J: TRBJ1-3
V: TRBV5-1
D: TRBD1
size: .
DNA: TGCGCCAGCAGCCGGATACAACAGGGGGCGACGGGAAACACCATATATTTT
CDR3: CASSRIQQGATGNTIYF

J: TRBJ1-5
V: TRBV12-3/TRBV12-4
D: .
size: .
DNA: TGTGCCAGCAGTTATCTACAGGGCGGCGCCCAGCATTTT
CDR3: CASSYLQGGAQHF

J: TRBJ2-7
V: TRBV15
D: TRBD1
size: .
DNA: TGTGCCACCCGTTTTGGACAGGGGGCCTACGAGCAGTACTTC
CDR3: CATRFGQGAYEQYF

J: TRBJ1-1
V: TRBV19
D: TRBD1
size: .
DNA: TGTGCATCCCGGGGACAGGGGTTGGCTGAAGCTTTCTTT
CDR3: CASRGQGLAEAFF

J: TRBJ1-6
V: TRBV5-4
D: .
size: medium-sized
DNA: TGTGCCAGCAGCTTGGATGGGGGCGTTGGTTCACCCCTCCACTTT
CDR3: CASSLDGGVGSPLHF

J: TRBJ1-3
V: TRBV28
D: .
size: .
DNA: TGTGCCAGCAGACACAGGTTTGGAAACACCATATATTTT
CDR3: CASRHRFGNTIYF

J: TRBJ1-2
V: TRBV14
D: TRBD1
size: few
DNA: TGTGCCAGCAGCCCCTGGGACAGCCGTACCTATGGCTACACCTTC
CDR3: CASSPWDSRTYGYTF

J: TRBJ1-3
V: TRBV6-1
D: .
size: .
DNA: TGTGCCAGCAGTGAAGCGGGTATGGCGGCTGGAAACACCATATATTTT
CDR3: CASSEAGMAAGNTIYF